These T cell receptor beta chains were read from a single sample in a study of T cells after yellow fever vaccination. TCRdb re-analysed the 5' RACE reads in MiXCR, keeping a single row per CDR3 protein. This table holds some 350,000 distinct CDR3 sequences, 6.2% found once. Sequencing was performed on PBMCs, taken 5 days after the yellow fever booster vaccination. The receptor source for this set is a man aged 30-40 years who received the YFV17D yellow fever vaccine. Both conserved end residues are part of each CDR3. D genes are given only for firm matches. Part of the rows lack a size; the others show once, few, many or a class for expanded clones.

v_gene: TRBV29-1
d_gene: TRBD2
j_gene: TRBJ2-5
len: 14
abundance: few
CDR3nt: TGCAGCGTTAGGGAACTAGCGACCAGAGGGACCCAGTACTTC
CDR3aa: CSVRELATRGTQYF

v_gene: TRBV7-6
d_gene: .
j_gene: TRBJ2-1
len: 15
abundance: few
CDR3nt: TGTGCCAGCAGCAATCCATACCGCTCCTACAATGAGCAGTTCTTC
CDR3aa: CASSNPYRSYNEQFF

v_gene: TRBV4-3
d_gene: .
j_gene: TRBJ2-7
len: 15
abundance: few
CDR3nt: TGCGCCAGCAGCCAATCCCGGGGCCAGGTACACGAGCAGTACTTC
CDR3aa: CASSQSRGQVHEQYF

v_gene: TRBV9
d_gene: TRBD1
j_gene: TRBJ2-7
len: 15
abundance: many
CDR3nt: TGTGCCAGCAGCGTAGGGACAGGGTCCGCCTACGAGCAGTACTTC
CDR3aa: CASSVGTGSAYEQYF

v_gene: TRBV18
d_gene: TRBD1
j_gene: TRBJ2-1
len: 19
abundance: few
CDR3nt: TGTGCCAGCTCTTCAGGGGGCAGTCCTACCTTTAGCTCCTACAATGAGCAGTTCTTC
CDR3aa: CASSSGGSPTFSSYNEQFF

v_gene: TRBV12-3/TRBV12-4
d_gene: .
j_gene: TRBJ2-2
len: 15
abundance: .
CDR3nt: TGTGCCAGCATCCCCGTCGCAGGGCAAGTCGGGGAGCTGTTTTTT
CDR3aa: CASIPVAGQVGELFF

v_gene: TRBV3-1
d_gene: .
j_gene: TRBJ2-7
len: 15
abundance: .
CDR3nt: TGTGCCAGCACCAAGACTAGTTGGAGCTCCTACGAGCAGTACTTC
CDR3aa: CASTKTSWSSYEQYF

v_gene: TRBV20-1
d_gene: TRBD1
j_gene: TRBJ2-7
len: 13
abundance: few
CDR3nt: TGCAGTGCTAGGGACAGGGAATCCTACGAGCAGTACTTC
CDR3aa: CSARDRESYEQYF

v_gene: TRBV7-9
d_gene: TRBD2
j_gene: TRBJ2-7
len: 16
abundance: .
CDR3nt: TGTGCCAGCAGCTTGTTCAAGCGGGAGAGCCCCTACGAGCAGTACTTC
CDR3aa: CASSLFKRESPYEQYF

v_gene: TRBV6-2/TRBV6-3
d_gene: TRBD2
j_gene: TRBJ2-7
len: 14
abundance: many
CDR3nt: TGTGCCAGCAGCGCGGGAGGACTATTCTACGAGCAGTACTTC
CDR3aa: CASSAGGLFYEQYF

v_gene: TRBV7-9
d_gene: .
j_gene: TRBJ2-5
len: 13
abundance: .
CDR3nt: TGTGCCATGGGCCCAGGGCTTCGGGAGACCCAGTACTTC
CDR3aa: CAMGPGLRETQYF

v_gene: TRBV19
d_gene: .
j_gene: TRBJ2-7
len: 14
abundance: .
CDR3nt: TGTGCCAGTAGTACAGGGGAGGCGGTGGGCGAGCAGTACTTC
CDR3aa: CASSTGEAVGEQYF